This T cell receptor beta chain was observed in a study of blood T cell repertoires in COVID-19. Study information: The origin of the acute and convalescent COVID-19 samples was the United States, Italy and Spain.

This clone came up a few times. Produced via immunoSEQ multiplex PCR; TCRdb's table is partial and in-frame only. The data hold some 48,000 clones, with approximately 85% observed a single time. This receptor was identified in a human donor with acute or convalescent COVID-19. The donor label of this sample is uncertain. The sequenced sample consisted of peripheral blood.

CDR3 in DNA: TGTGCCAGTCGCCAGGGAACTGGAAACACCATATATTTT. Translating gives CASRQGTGNTIYF. V gene TRBV19 combines with J gene TRBJ1-3, with D possibly being TRBD1 (5 bases). The CDR3 loop spans 13 amino acids. From germline, CDR1 is LNHDA and CDR2 SQIVND (reference sequence). Trimming left V 8 bases short and J 2 bases short, with 10 bases between.